This TCR beta chain was recovered during a study of blood T cell repertoires in COVID-19. About this clone itself: At one boundary the junction diverges from the germline segment, which might be a read error.

In the authors' workflow: For nucleated cells, counts were estimated from reference gene primer amplification. Only in-frame clones appear in the TCRdb table, and some are missing; sequencing was by immunoSEQ multiplex PCR. The DNA gave D and trimming, while V, J and clone size come from that table. The sample has 45,000 to 50,000 clones; about 83% are singletons. From germline, CDR1 is SEHNR and CDR2 FQNEAQ (reference sequence). This CDR3 is 13 amino acids long. Sequenced material: peripheral blood. The source of this sequence is an elderly man in a cohort sampled during active COVID-19. The genes are TRBV7-9 and TRBJ2-5; 12 bases match TRBD2. Written as DNA, the CDR3 is TGTGCCAGCAGCTTCGGACTAGCGGGACTTTCGAACTTC. Translated, it gives CASSFGLAGLSNF.